Listed here are 9 T cell receptor beta chains from one sample, sequenced in a study of blood T cells in healthy people across ages. Primed by a sample-barcoded 5' primer and a J-beta primer mix, a second PCR proceeded for 7 to 11 cycles. MiXCR was run by TCRdb on the 5' RACE reads, yielding one entry per CDR3 protein. The profile shows roughly 1,000,000 distinct CDR3 sequences, roughly a quarter of them singletons. This sample was also put to use in a study of T cells of mothers and their children.

The source material was blood. These receptors all stem from a girl aged 2 to 10 in good health.

The chain combines TRBV2 with TRBJ2-7, with D possibly called TRBD1 or TRBD2 (6 bases each). V was trimmed by 4 bases and J by 0 bases, leaving 10 bases between them. Germline V gene lookup returns CDR1 SNHLY and CDR2 FYNNEI. CDR3 length: 14 amino acids. CDR3 in DNA: TGTGCCAGCAGTGGGGGGGCAAGCTCCTACGAGCAGTACTTC. Protein: CASSGGASSYEQYF. The variable domain in full, completed from reference TRBV2 and TRBJ2-7, reads EPEVTQTPSHQVTQMGQEVILRCVPISNHLYFYWYRQILGQKVEFLVSFYNNEISEKSEIFDDQFSVERPDGSNFTLKIRSTKLEDSAMYFCASSGGASSYEQYFGPGTRLTVT.

This clonotype was found a few times. The chain uses TRBV27 and TRBJ1-1, with TRBD1 matching 8 bases. Per the germline V gene, CDR1 is MNHEY and CDR2 is SMNVEV (reference sequence). The CDR3 sequence is 11 residues long. After removal of 5 bases from V and 11 bases from J, the junction contained 4 bases not matched to a gene. The CDR3: CASSAGGQAFF. The DNA of the CDR3 is TGTGCCAGCAGTGCAGGGGGCCAGGCTTTCTTT.

A note on this clonotype: An end of the junction does not agree with germline; a read error may underlie this. The V call is TRBV7-2, the J call TRBJ2-5, with no clear D. With the DNA end fitting TRBJ2-7 better, the J assignment may be wrong. Per the germline V gene, CDR1 is SGHTA and CDR2 is FQGNSA. CDR3 size: 14 residues. CDR3 protein: CVSSLTGQTYEQYF. The CDR3 bases are TGTGTCAGCAGCTTAACTGGCCAGACCTACGAGCAGTACTTC.

This clonotype was detected only a few times. This chain uses TRBV9 with TRBJ2-7; 7 bases agree with TRBD2. The CDR3 is 16 residues long. V lost 0 bases and J lost 4; bases outside the gene matches: 10. Germline-derived CDR1 and CDR2 are SGDLS and YYNGEE. The CDR3 loop reads CASSVANSASGYEQYF. The DNA of the CDR3 is TGTGCCAGCAGCGTAGCTAATTCCGCTAGCGGTTACGAGCAGTACTTC.

This clonotype was seen a few times. V is TRBV7-8 and J is TRBJ1-2; D is unclear. From germline, CDR1 is SGHVS and CDR2 FQNEAQ. The CDR3 contains 15 residues. Trimming removed 0 bases from V and 0 bases from J, with 8 bases in between. CDR3 nucleotide sequence: TGTGCCAGCAGCTTAGCGCGGGGTTCTAACTATGGCTACACCTTC. Encoded protein: CASSLARGSNYGYTF. Drawing the rest from reference TRBV7-8 and TRBJ1-2, the complete variable domain is GAGVSQSPRYKVAKRGQDVALRCDPISGHVSLFWYQQALGQGPEFLTYFQNEAQLDKSGLPSDRFFAERPEGSVSTLKIQRTQQEDSAVYLCASSLARGSNYGYTFGSGTRLTVV.

The chain is built from TRBV7-2 and TRBJ1-1; D gene ambiguous. CDR3 length equals 13 residues. V lost 5 bases and J lost 5, with 12 bases in between. Germline V gene lookup returns CDR1 SGHTA and CDR2 FQGNSA. CDR3 region: CASSRTPATEAFF. CDR3 sequence (DNA): TGTGCCAGCAGCCGGACGCCGGCTACTGAAGCTTTCTTT.

This clonotype was observed a few times. One end of the junction fails to match germline, which may point to a read error. V gene TRBV20-1 combines with J gene TRBJ1-1; D not certain. CDR1 is DFQATT, CDR2 SNEGSKA, per germline (reference sequence). The CDR3 runs 13 residues. The chain's CDR3 is CSARDPSMPEAFF. DNA of the CDR3: TGCAGTGCCAGAGATCCGAGTATGCCTGAAGCTTTCTTT.

To note about this clonotype: The germline gene is not matched at one end of the junction; a read error may be the cause. V is TRBV28 and J is TRBJ1-1, with D unresolved. Germline V gene lookup returns CDR1 MDHEN and CDR2 SYDVKM. The CDR3 covers 11 residues. The CDR3 protein is CAGSSSPGAFF. The CDR3 DNA reads TGTGCCGGCAGTTCGAGCCCCGGGGCTTTCTTT.

The CDR3 nucleotides read TGTGCCAGCAGGGGACAGGGCGGGTATTGTGAAAAACTGTTTTTT. This encodes CASRGQGGYCEKLFF. The chain employs TRBV21-1 and TRBJ1-4; the table names TRBD1, a call not compared with the DNA. TRBV21-1 corresponds to a pseudogene. The CDR3 length is 15 residues.